The clone carrying this TCR beta chain has only one observation. The antigen remains undetermined. TCRdb's table, derived via immunoSEQ multiplex PCR, lists solely in-frame clones and lacks some. The data hold approximately 210,000 clones, with just over 85% observed a single time. The sample belongs to a study of cytomegalovirus exposure and HLA in healthy donors. General observations from the study: Cytomegalovirus-associated TCR beta chains were listed, numbering 164. Both high specificity and high sensitivity reportedly marked the classifier's diagnosis of cytomegalovirus status.

The clonotype was recovered from a woman younger than 30 in good health and CMV-seronegative. The source material was PBMCs.

The CDR3 sequence is CASSVGGWGYTF. DNA for the CDR3: TGTGCCAGCAGCGTAGGAGGGTGGGGCTACACCTTC. The rearrangement uses TRBV9 and TRBJ1-2; D gene uncertain. The ends were cut back, 0 bases at V and 8 bases at J, with 8 bases in the middle. The CDR3 contains 12 residues. CDR1 and CDR2 (germline): SGDLS, YYNGEE. Based on the CDR3 plus reference TRBV9 and TRBJ1-2, the full variable domain is DSGVTQTPKHLITATGQRVTLRCSPRSGDLSVYWYQQSLDQGLQFLIQYYNGEERAKGNILERFSAQQFPDLHSELNLSSLELGDSALYFCASSVGGWGYTFGSGTRLTVV.